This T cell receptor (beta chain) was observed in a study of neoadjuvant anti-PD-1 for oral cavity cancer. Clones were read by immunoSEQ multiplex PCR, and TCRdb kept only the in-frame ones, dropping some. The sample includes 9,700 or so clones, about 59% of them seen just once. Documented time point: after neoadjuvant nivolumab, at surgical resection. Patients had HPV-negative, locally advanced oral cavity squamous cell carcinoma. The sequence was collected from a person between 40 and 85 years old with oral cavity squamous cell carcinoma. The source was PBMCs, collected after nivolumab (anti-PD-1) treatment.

CDR3 coding DNA: TGTGCCAGCAGCCCTGGGTGGAAAGAGACCCAGTACTTC. Its protein product is CASSPGWKETQYF. The V gene is TRBV7-6, the J gene TRBJ2-5; no definite D call. V lost 5 bases, J lost 3 bases, and 10 bases lay in between. From germline, CDR1 is SGHVS and CDR2 FNYEAQ. CDR3 length: 13 residues.